The rows below give T cell receptor beta chains drawn from one sample of a study of T-cell memory formation after mild COVID-19. Using its own MiXCR run on the 5' RACE reads, TCRdb lists one record per CDR3 protein. This repertoire shows approximately 240,000 distinct CDR3 sequences, about 15% found once; its top ten account for approximately 3.6%. The sample taken for sequencing was PBMCs or a T cell subset sorted from them (not recorded which). These receptors came from a man younger than 30 who had mild COVID-19 (a few samples of this study predate the infection). Cell type and time point are not known. CDR3s leave out the opening cysteine and the closing phenylalanine or tryptophan. Each record gives: J gene, V gene, CDR3 protein.

j_gene: TRBJ2-3; v_gene: TRBV7-8; CDR3aa: ASSLQAGTDTQY
j_gene: TRBJ2-3; v_gene: TRBV5-1; CDR3aa: ASSFFLAESTDTQY
j_gene: TRBJ1-6; v_gene: TRBV12-3/TRBV12-4; CDR3aa: ASSLSGGNSPLH
j_gene: TRBJ2-1; v_gene: TRBV7-2; CDR3aa: ASSNGDSFDEQF
j_gene: TRBJ2-3; v_gene: TRBV27; CDR3aa: ASSLLQADTQY
j_gene: TRBJ1-2; v_gene: TRBV11-2; CDR3aa: ASSVHQGAYGYT
j_gene: TRBJ2-7; v_gene: TRBV5-4; CDR3aa: ASSETANSYEQY
j_gene: TRBJ1-1; v_gene: TRBV7-9; CDR3aa: ASSFQRDISEAF
j_gene: TRBJ1-3; v_gene: TRBV7-6; CDR3aa: ASSSREDTIY
j_gene: TRBJ2-2; v_gene: TRBV12-3/TRBV12-4; CDR3aa: ASSLTSGGTGGELF
j_gene: TRBJ1-2; v_gene: TRBV20-1; CDR3aa: SASPQAWNYT
j_gene: TRBJ1-1; v_gene: TRBV29-1; CDR3aa: SVEGIEAF
j_gene: TRBJ1-3; v_gene: TRBV12-3/TRBV12-4; CDR3aa: ASSPSGTAGNTIY
j_gene: TRBJ2-3; v_gene: TRBV2; CDR3aa: ASSETPTGPDTQY
j_gene: TRBJ2-5; v_gene: TRBV6-2/TRBV6-3; CDR3aa: ASSYLRSYNEQY
j_gene: TRBJ1-2; v_gene: TRBV7-9; CDR3aa: ASSRLEEGYT
j_gene: TRBJ2-3; v_gene: TRBV7-3; CDR3aa: ASSSGQGYTDTQY
j_gene: TRBJ1-2; v_gene: TRBV23-1; CDR3aa: ASSQSGGSNYGYT
j_gene: TRBJ2-7; v_gene: TRBV5-1; CDR3aa: ASSGQGTDEQY
j_gene: TRBJ2-3; v_gene: TRBV2; CDR3aa: ASREGQTDTQY
j_gene: TRBJ2-7; v_gene: TRBV10-3; CDR3aa: AIRDGEFYEQY
j_gene: TRBJ1-1; v_gene: TRBV5-1; CDR3aa: ASSIRQGGNTEAF
j_gene: TRBJ1-1; v_gene: TRBV11-2; CDR3aa: ASSLSSQTNTEAF
j_gene: TRBJ2-7; v_gene: TRBV12-3/TRBV12-4; CDR3aa: ASSPWTRNPYEQY
j_gene: TRBJ1-2; v_gene: TRBV3-1; CDR3aa: ASSQDRRRAGYT
j_gene: TRBJ1-3; v_gene: TRBV5-5; CDR3aa: ASSLIRSMGNTIY
j_gene: TRBJ1-2; v_gene: TRBV4-3; CDR3aa: ASSQDSSTVRVYGYT
j_gene: TRBJ2-3; v_gene: TRBV7-2; CDR3aa: ASSPDRGRDTQY
j_gene: TRBJ1-5; v_gene: TRBV20-1; CDR3aa: SARFGVWGQGVPPQH
j_gene: TRBJ1-4; v_gene: TRBV30; CDR3aa: AWTKSRADEKLF
j_gene: TRBJ1-2; v_gene: TRBV20-1; CDR3aa: SARVGMGYT
j_gene: TRBJ2-5; v_gene: TRBV12-3/TRBV12-4; CDR3aa: ASTTGVLETQY
j_gene: TRBJ2-1; v_gene: TRBV3-1; CDR3aa: ASSQTGDEQF
j_gene: TRBJ2-5; v_gene: TRBV12-3/TRBV12-4; CDR3aa: ASSLFPETQY
j_gene: TRBJ1-5; v_gene: TRBV5-1; CDR3aa: ASSLVLWGSNQPQH
j_gene: TRBJ2-3; v_gene: TRBV7-2; CDR3aa: ASSFQISRGWDTQY
j_gene: TRBJ2-1; v_gene: TRBV12-3/TRBV12-4; CDR3aa: ASSLVGLAGSRGV
j_gene: TRBJ2-7; v_gene: TRBV12-3/TRBV12-4; CDR3aa: ASKRGAGAYEQY
j_gene: TRBJ2-5; v_gene: TRBV9; CDR3aa: ASGRRGRPQETQY
j_gene: TRBJ2-1; v_gene: TRBV5-1; CDR3aa: ASSSASAKDNEQF
j_gene: TRBJ1-3; v_gene: TRBV7-2; CDR3aa: ASSLGGGNTIY
j_gene: TRBJ2-5; v_gene: TRBV9; CDR3aa: ASSGGTSGAETQY
j_gene: TRBJ1-5; v_gene: TRBV7-2; CDR3aa: ASSHGGINQPQH
j_gene: TRBJ1-3; v_gene: TRBV7-2; CDR3aa: ASSPRDLSSGNTIY
j_gene: TRBJ2-3; v_gene: TRBV9; CDR3aa: ASSETPYSTDTQY
j_gene: TRBJ2-3; v_gene: TRBV6-5; CDR3aa: ASSYSSKAGGAADTQY
j_gene: TRBJ1-1; v_gene: TRBV10-3; CDR3aa: AISVDGGAEAF
j_gene: TRBJ1-4; v_gene: TRBV6-5; CDR3aa: ASSWTGRRDEKLF
j_gene: TRBJ2-1; v_gene: TRBV7-8; CDR3aa: ASSLNGGEQF
j_gene: TRBJ2-5; v_gene: TRBV19; CDR3aa: ASSPGTGTQETQY
j_gene: TRBJ2-2; v_gene: TRBV5-6; CDR3aa: ASSLARGSNTGELF
j_gene: TRBJ2-5; v_gene: TRBV5-1; CDR3aa: ASSLFGQETQY